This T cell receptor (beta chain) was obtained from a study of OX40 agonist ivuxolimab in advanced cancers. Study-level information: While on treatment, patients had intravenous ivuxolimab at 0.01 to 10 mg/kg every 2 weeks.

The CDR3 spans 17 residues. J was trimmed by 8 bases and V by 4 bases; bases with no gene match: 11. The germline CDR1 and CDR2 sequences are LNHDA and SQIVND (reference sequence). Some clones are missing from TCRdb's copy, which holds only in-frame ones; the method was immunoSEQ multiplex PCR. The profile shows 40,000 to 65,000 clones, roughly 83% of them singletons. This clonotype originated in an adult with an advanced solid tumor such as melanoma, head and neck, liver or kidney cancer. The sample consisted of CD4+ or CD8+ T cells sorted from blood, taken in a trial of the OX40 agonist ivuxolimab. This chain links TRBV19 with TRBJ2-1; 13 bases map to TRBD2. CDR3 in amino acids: CASSSIGLAGVNHEQFF. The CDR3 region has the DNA TGTGCCAGTAGTAGTATAGGACTAGCGGGAGTTAATCATGAGCAGTTCTTC.